The clone carrying this T cell receptor beta chain was observed a few times. What it binds is unknown. This record comes from a study of beta chain features in type 1 diabetes. Investigators reverse transcribed all isolated RNA, so they sequenced expressed TCRB transcripts. The table came from immunoSEQ multiplex PCR; TCRdb's copy has only in-frame clones and leaves some out. The repertoire holds roughly 260,000 clones, with approximately 10% as singletons. Study results and limitations: A potential influence of HLA type upon TCRB rearrangement remained unresolved herein. Patients showed naive, central memory and Treg TCRB repertoires that appeared more similar than those of healthy donors. Among patients with Type 1 diabetes, TCRB CDR3s were moderately but significantly shorter in every one of the four CD4+ subsets.

The sample consisted of naive CD4+ T cells from blood. The receptor was derived from a man in his thirties or forties with type 1 diabetes.

This CDR3 is CSVDRTGGAYGYTF. DNA for the CDR3: TGCAGCGTTGACCGGACAGGGGGCGCCTATGGCTACACCTTC. The rearrangement joins TRBV29-1 to TRBJ1-2; TRBD1 matches at 11 bases. CDR3 size: 14 residues. V lost 3 bases and J lost 4; bases outside the gene matches: 4. Looked up from germline, CDR1 is SQVTM and CDR2 is ANQGSEA.